This is a list of T cell receptor beta chains from one sample in a study of shared clonotypes between healthy human individuals. Assay: immunoSEQ multiplex PCR; the TCRdb copy retains only in-frame clones and omits some. The data hold some 2 million clones, with 85% to 95% observed a single time. The sequenced sample was naive CD4+ T cells sorted from blood. The source is a man younger than 30 in good health. The CDR3 runs from the conserved cysteine through the conserved F or W. The D gene is left open where the match is weak. Size values are once, few and many counts, or a class for expanded clones, and some rows have none.

DNA: TGTGCCATCAGTCTTTCAACCTCCTTTGCGGGAGAATTAGGTGAGCAGTTCTTC
CDR3: CAISLSTSFAGELGEQFF
length: 18
D: TRBD2
J: TRBJ2-1
V: TRBV10-3
size: NA

DNA: TGCGCCAGCAGCTTGGCCATTATGGGGGCCTTGACCGGGGAGCTGTTTTTT
CDR3: CASSLAIMGALTGELFF
length: 17
D: NA
J: TRBJ2-2
V: TRBV5-1
size: NA

DNA: TGTGCCAGCAGCTTAGGTGGCCAGGGCAATCAGCCCCAGCATTTT
CDR3: CASSLGGQGNQPQHF
length: 15
D: NA
J: TRBJ1-5
V: TRBV7-9
size: few

DNA: TGTGCCAGCAGTCGGGGGGGTCCCAACTACAATGAGCAGTTCTTC
CDR3: CASSRGGPNYNEQFF
length: 15
D: TRBD2
J: TRBJ2-1
V: TRBV6-5
size: NA

DNA: TGTGCCAGCTCACCACGCGGGAGCTCCTACGAGCAGTACTTC
CDR3: CASSPRGSSYEQYF
length: 14
D: TRBD2
J: TRBJ2-7
V: TRBV18
size: once

DNA: TGTGCCAGCACCCATTCGCGGGGGCCAGGCATCCAGGCTTTCTTT
CDR3: CASTHSRGPGIQAFF
length: 15
D: NA
J: TRBJ1-1
V: TRBV11-2
size: once

DNA: TGTGCCAGCAGCCCAGGACCAAACCCGAACACTGAAGCTTTCTTT
CDR3: CASSPGPNPNTEAFF
length: 15
D: NA
J: TRBJ1-1
V: TRBV7-8
size: NA

DNA: TGTGCCAGCAGCTATGAATGGGATTATAATTCACCCCTCCACTTT
CDR3: CASSYEWDYNSPLHF
length: 15
D: NA
J: TRBJ1-6
V: TRBV11-2
size: NA

DNA: TGTGCCAGCAGCTTACCGCGGGATGGCTACACCTTC
CDR3: CASSLPRDGYTF
length: 12
D: NA
J: TRBJ1-2
V: TRBV7-2
size: NA

DNA: TGTGCCAGCAGCCAAGGCGGCGGGGGCCCTGAGCAGTTCTTC
CDR3: CASSQGGGGPEQFF
length: 14
D: NA
J: TRBJ2-1
V: TRBV9
size: NA

DNA: TGTGCCAGCAGTAGAGGGGGGACAGAAGGAAACACCATATATTTT
CDR3: CASSRGGTEGNTIYF
length: 15
D: TRBD1
J: TRBJ1-3
V: TRBV6-5
size: NA

DNA: TGTGCCAGCAGCGCAGGACAGCTCATAGCCAAAAACATTCAGTACTTC
CDR3: CASSAGQLIAKNIQYF
length: 16
D: NA
J: TRBJ2-4
V: TRBV14
size: NA

DNA: TGTGCCAGCAGCTTGGAGCGGGGGGGCCAAGAGACCCAGTACTTC
CDR3: CASSLERGGQETQYF
length: 15
D: TRBD2
J: TRBJ2-5
V: TRBV5-6
size: NA

DNA: TGTGCCTGGGGGATGACTAGCGGCGTCTACGAGCAGTACTTC
CDR3: CAWGMTSGVYEQYF
length: 14
D: TRBD2
J: TRBJ2-7
V: TRBV30
size: NA

DNA: TGTGCCAGCAGTCGAGCGGGGGGCGAGCAGTACTTC
CDR3: CASSRAGGEQYF
length: 12
D: TRBD2
J: TRBJ2-7
V: TRBV11-2
size: NA

DNA: TGTGCCAGCAGCTCCGCCCCTATATCCAGCGGATACGAGCAGTACTTC
CDR3: CASSSAPISSGYEQYF
length: 16
D: NA
J: TRBJ2-7
V: TRBV5-4
size: NA

DNA: TGTGCCATCAGTGATCGGGCCGGAAATTCACCCCTCCACTTT
CDR3: CAISDRAGNSPLHF
length: 14
D: NA
J: TRBJ1-6
V: TRBV10-3
size: NA

DNA: TGTGCCAGCAGCAAGGGACTAGCGGGGGTCACAGATACGCAGTATTTT
CDR3: CASSKGLAGVTDTQYF
length: 16
D: TRBD2
J: TRBJ2-3
V: TRBV7-9
size: NA

DNA: TGTGCCAGCAGCTTGATGACTAGCGGGGGATATACGCAGTATTTT
CDR3: CASSLMTSGGYTQYF
length: 15
D: TRBD2
J: TRBJ2-3
V: TRBV5-4
size: NA

DNA: TGTGCCAGCAGCTTAGTCCGAGAGTTGTTTACCACCACAGATACGCAGTATTTT
CDR3: CASSLVRELFTTTDTQYF
length: 18
D: NA
J: TRBJ2-3
V: TRBV13
size: NA

DNA: TGTGCCAGCAGCTTATACCCAGGGGGCGTCTACGAGCAGTACTTC
CDR3: CASSLYPGGVYEQYF
length: 15
D: TRBD1
J: TRBJ2-7
V: TRBV7-2
size: NA

DNA: TGTGCCAGCAGGCCCGCCGGGACTAGCGGGGGGCAAGGGAAAAACATTCAGTACTTC
CDR3: CASRPAGTSGGQGKNIQYF
length: 19
D: TRBD2
J: TRBJ2-4
V: TRBV7-2
size: NA

DNA: TGTGCCAGCAGTGTCGGACAGGCAAGGAATGAAAAACTGTTTTTT
CDR3: CASSVGQARNEKLFF
length: 15
D: TRBD1
J: TRBJ1-4
V: TRBV28
size: NA